The clone carrying this T cell receptor beta chain was counted once. Enrolled through a virtual design, the participants were between about 18 and 100 years of age and came from 24 US areas. The protocol was immunoSEQ multiplex PCR, while the TCRdb copy is restricted to in-frame clones and leaves out a portion. The sample carries around 250,000 clones, 70% to 90% recorded once. This sample was taken from a study of blood T cell repertoires in COVID-19. Whole-study context: There were acute and convalescent COVID-19 samples, and they came from the United States, Italy and Spain.

The CDR3 sequence is 13 residues long. V was trimmed by 0 bases and J by 0 bases, leaving 6 bases between them. Looked up from germline, CDR1 is SQVTM and CDR2 is ANQGSEA. The TCR originated in a woman aged 25 to 39 with acute COVID-19. J is TRBJ2-7 and V is TRBV29-1, with a weak D call TRBD2 (5 bases). What was sequenced was PBMCs or T cells enriched from blood (not recorded which). CDR3 DNA: TGCAGCGTTGAAGACCTAGCCTCCTACGAGCAGTACTTC. As protein: CSVEDLASYEQYF.